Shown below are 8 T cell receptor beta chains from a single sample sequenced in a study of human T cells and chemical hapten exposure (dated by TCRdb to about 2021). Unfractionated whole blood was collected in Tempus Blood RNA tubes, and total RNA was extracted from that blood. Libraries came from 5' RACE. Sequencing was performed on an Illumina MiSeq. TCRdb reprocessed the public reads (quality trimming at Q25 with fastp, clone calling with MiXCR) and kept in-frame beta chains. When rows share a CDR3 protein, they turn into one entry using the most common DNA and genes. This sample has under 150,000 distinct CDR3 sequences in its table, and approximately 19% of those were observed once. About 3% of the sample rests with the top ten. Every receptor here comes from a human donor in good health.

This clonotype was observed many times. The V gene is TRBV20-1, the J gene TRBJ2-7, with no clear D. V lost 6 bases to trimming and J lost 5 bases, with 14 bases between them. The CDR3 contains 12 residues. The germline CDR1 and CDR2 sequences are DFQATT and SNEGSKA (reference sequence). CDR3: CSAPFKAHEQYF. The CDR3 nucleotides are TGCAGTGCGCCGTTCAAGGCTCACGAGCAGTACTTC.

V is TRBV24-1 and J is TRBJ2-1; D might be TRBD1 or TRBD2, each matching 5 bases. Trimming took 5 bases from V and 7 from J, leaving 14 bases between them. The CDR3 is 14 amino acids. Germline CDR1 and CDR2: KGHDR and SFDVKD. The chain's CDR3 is CATSGGIGVNEQFF. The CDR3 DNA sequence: TGTGCCACCAGTGGGGGGATCGGGGTAAATGAGCAGTTCTTC.

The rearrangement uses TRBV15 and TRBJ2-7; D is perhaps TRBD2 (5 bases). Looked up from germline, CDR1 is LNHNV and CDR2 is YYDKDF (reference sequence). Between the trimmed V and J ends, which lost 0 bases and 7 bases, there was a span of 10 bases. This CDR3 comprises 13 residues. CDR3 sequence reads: CATSRDSRREQYF. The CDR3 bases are TGTGCCACCAGCAGAGATTCTCGGAGGGAGCAGTACTTC.

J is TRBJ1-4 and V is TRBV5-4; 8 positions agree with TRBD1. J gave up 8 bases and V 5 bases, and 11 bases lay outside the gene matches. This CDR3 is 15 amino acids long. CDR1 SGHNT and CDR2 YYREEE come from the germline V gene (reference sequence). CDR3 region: CASSLQQGVEEKLFF. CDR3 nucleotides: TGTGCCAGCAGTCTACAACAGGGGGTAGAGGAAAAACTGTTTTTT.

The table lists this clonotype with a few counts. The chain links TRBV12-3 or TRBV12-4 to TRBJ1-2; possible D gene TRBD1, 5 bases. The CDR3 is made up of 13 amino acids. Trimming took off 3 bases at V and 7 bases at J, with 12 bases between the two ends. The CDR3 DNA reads TGTGCCAGCAGTTTGGGGGGAGCGGGTGGCTACACCTTC. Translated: CASSLGGAGGYTF.

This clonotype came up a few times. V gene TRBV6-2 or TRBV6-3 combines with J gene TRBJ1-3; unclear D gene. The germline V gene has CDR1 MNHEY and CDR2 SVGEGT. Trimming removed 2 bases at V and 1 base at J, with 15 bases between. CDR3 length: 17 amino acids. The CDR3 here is CASSYPQQPRSGNTIYF. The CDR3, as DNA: TGTGCCAGCAGTTACCCCCAACAGCCTCGATCTGGAAACACCATATATTTT.

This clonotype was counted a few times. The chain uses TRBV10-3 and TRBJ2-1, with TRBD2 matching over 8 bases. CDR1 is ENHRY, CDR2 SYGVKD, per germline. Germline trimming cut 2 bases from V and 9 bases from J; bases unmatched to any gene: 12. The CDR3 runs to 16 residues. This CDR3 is CAISEPRLASSVEQFF. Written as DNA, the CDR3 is TGTGCCATCAGTGAGCCAAGACTAGCGTCGAGCGTTGAGCAGTTCTTC.

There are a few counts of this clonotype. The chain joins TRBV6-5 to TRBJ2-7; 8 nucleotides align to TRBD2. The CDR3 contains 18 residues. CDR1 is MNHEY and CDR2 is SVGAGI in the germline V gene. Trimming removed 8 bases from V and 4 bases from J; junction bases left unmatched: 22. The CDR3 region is CASQTDYGGAGGFYEQYF. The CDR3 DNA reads TGTGCCAGCCAGACTGATTACGGGGGGGCGGGCGGTTTTTACGAGCAGTACTTC.